A single sample gave rise to the 3 T cell receptor beta chains below, sequenced in a study of regulatory T cells in long-lasting Graves disease. Time point indicated: newly diagnosed GD, antithyroid drugs for less than 3 months. Construction of the TCR library relied on RNA isolated from PBMCs. Arm-PCR of CDR3 regions with iRepertoire HTBI primers generated TCR beta libraries. Each CDR3 protein is one row after TCRdb ran MiXCR on the multiplex PCR reads. Here the sample spans more than 400,000 distinct CDR3 sequences, about 17% being singletons. These same records also appear under a second study, on T cells in Graves' hyperthyroidism and ophthalmopathy.

Sequencing used peripheral blood mononuclear cells (PBMCs), obtained at new diagnosis, from a patient treated with antithyroid drugs. The receptors here all came from a man aged 40-49 years with Graves disease.

The chain couples TRBV9 to TRBJ2-1; D possibly corresponds to TRBD1 (6 bases). The better agreement between TRBJ2-5 and the DNA end casts doubt on the J call. This CDR3 is 14 amino acids long. Germline CDR1 is SGDLS and CDR2 is YYNGEE. CDR3 nucleotide sequence: TGTGCCAGCAGCCACCCCCACAGGGAAGAGACCCAGTACTTC. It is translated as CASSHPHREETQYF.

This clonotype has a single count. The rearrangement joins TRBV15 to TRBJ2-2, with D possibly being TRBD1 (6 bases). Germline CDR1 is LNHNV and CDR2 is YYDKDF (reference sequence). Deletions cut 1 base from V and 3 bases from J, with 9 bases between. The CDR3 sequence is 15 residues long. The CDR3: CATSRVAGDTGELFF. CDR3 DNA sequence: TGTGCCACCAGCAGAGTCGCAGGGGACACCGGGGAGCTGTTTTTT.

The V call is TRBV28, the J call TRBJ1-3; TRBD1 might be the D (5 bases). The V gene lost 6 bases and the J gene lost 6 bases, with 15 bases spanning the gap. The CDR3 is 14 residues long. Germline values: CDR1 MDHEN, CDR2 SYDVKM. The CDR3 DNA sequence: TGTGCCAGCAGCCTCGGGGCTACCGAAAACACCATATATTTT. Amino acids: CASSLGATENTIYF. The full variable domain, with the rest looked up from reference TRBV28 and TRBJ1-3, is DVKVTQSSRYLVKRTGEKVFLECVQDMDHENMFWYRQDPGLGLRLIYFSYDVKMKEKGDIPEGYSVSREKKERFSLILESASTNQTSMYLCASSLGATENTIYFGEGSWLTVV.